Below, one T cell receptor beta chain is given with its context. Its target is unknown. These data belong to a study of PD-1 blockade in classical Hodgkin lymphoma. In the study overall: On a schedule of every 2 weeks, patients received nivolumab 3 mg/kg intravenously.

Assay: immunoSEQ multiplex PCR; the TCRdb copy retains only in-frame clones and omits some. The data show around 31,000 clones, 81% seen once. The CDR3 contains 13 residues. V lost 5 bases, J lost 1 base, and 9 bases lay in between. Germline V gene lookup returns CDR1 MNHEY and CDR2 SMNVEV (reference sequence). Time point defined: cycle 4 day 1 (C4D1), after 6 weeks of nivolumab. Each patient relapsed following autologous stem cell transplantation, and prior brentuximab vedotin exposure differed. Study observations and caveats: For complete responders, baseline diversity was comparable to that of newly diagnosed patients. Some patients started nivolumab under 1 year after ASCT, and they were excluded. Reported findings placed baseline TCR diversity lower in newly diagnosed patients (compared with healthy donors).

The source of this sequence is a human donor with classical Hodgkin lymphoma. The chain couples TRBV27 to TRBJ2-7; D remains ambiguous. The sequences come from peripheral blood mononuclear cells (PBMCs), collected before the fourth cycle of nivolumab. CDR3 bases: TGTGCCAGCAGTCCAACCCGTTCCTACGAGCAGTACTTC. Encoded protein: CASSPTRSYEQYF.